The 18 T cell receptor beta chains presented below share a single source sample, sequenced in a study of PD-1 blockade in classical Hodgkin lymphoma. Sample time point: cycle 4 day 1 (C4D1), after five to seven weeks of nivolumab. Each and every patient relapsed after autologous stem cell transplantation, and patients got differing brentuximab vedotin exposure. Magnetic negative selection was used to purify CD4+ T cells from thawed PBMCs. This table comes from immunoSEQ multiplex PCR, and its TCRdb copy is limited to in-frame clones, with some not included. The sample has about 12,000 clones; roughly four fifths are singletons. Sample: CD4+ T cells from blood, taken before the fourth cycle of nivolumab. The receptors come from a human donor with classical Hodgkin lymphoma.

The chain couples TRBV7-2 to TRBJ2-7; 7 positions match TRBD1. This CDR3 contains 15 residues. Trimming took 5 bases from V and 0 from J; bases not matched to a gene: 7. Germline CDR1 is SGHTA and CDR2 is FQGNSA. The CDR3 protein is CASSRRQGPSYEQYF. CDR3 DNA sequence: TGTGCCAGCAGCCGGCGACAGGGCCCCTCCTACGAGCAGTACTTC.

This chain connects TRBV30 to TRBJ1-2; the D gene is possibly TRBD1 (5 bases). V lost 0 bases and J 8 bases, leaving 13 bases between the germline ends. Germline loops: CDR1 GTSNPN, CDR2 SVGIG (reference sequence). The CDR3 sequence is 13 residues long. DNA of the CDR3: TGTGCCTGGAGTGTTTTAGGGGCGATCGGCTACACCTTC. Its protein is CAWSVLGAIGYTF.

The chain couples TRBV14 to TRBJ1-5, with D uncertain. The length of the CDR3 is 15 residues. V dropped 1 base and J dropped 2 bases, with 9 bases sitting between them. Germline V gene lookup returns CDR1 SGHDN and CDR2 FVKESK. The CDR3: CASSQGGAGNQPQHF. The DNA for the CDR3 is TGTGCCAGCAGCCAAGGAGGCGCAGGCAATCAGCCCCAGCATTTT.

This chain connects TRBV2 to TRBJ1-5; D perhaps matches TRBD1 (5 bases). The CDR3 sequence is 14 residues long. Germline CDR1 SNHLY, CDR2 FYNNEI. V lost 6 bases, J lost 5 bases, and 14 bases lay in between. Here the CDR3 DNA reads TGTGCCAGCAGAGAACAGGTTCGTCATCAGCCCCAGCATTTT. It yields the protein CASREQVRHQPQHF.

The chain carries TRBV6-1 and TRBJ2-1, with 8 bases lining up with TRBD2. The germline V gene encodes CDR1 MNHNS and CDR2 SASEGT. Trimming at V came to 1 base and at J to 3 bases, leaving 5 bases not matched to a gene. The CDR3 is made up of 16 amino acids. The CDR3 bases are TGTGCCAGCAGTGAAGGGAGCGGGGGAGTCTACAATGAGCAGTTCTTC. This translates into CASSEGSGGVYNEQFF.

This chain connects TRBV5-5 to TRBJ1-5; TRBD1 matches 8 bases. V shed 4 bases and J 2 bases; nucleotides not matched to a gene: 8. This CDR3 region has 16 residues. Germline CDR1 and CDR2: SGHKS and YYEKEE (reference sequence). CDR3 nucleotides: TGTGCCAGCAGCCGATATGACAGGGGCCGCAATCAGCCCCAGCATTTT. This translates into CASSRYDRGRNQPQHF.

In this sample, this clone turned up once. The V call is TRBV19, the J call TRBJ2-1, with D uncertain. Looked up from germline, CDR1 is LNHDA and CDR2 is SQIVND (reference sequence). The CDR3 length is 12 residues. Trimming removed 3 bases from V and 4 bases from J, with 4 bases in between. The CDR3 DNA sequence: TGTGCCAGTAGTATGGCTTACAATGAGCAGTTCTTC. The encoded protein is CASSMAYNEQFF.

This chain connects TRBV2 to TRBJ2-7, with TRBD1 matching over 8 bases. Germline assignment: CDR1 SNHLY and CDR2 FYNNEI. V lost 6 bases, J lost 3 bases, and 7 bases stayed unmatched. CDR3 size: 14 residues. The CDR3 bases are TGTGCCAGCAGGGAGACAGGGGTCAACTACGAGCAGTACTTC. Amino acids: CASRETGVNYEQYF.

This clone was recorded a few times. This rearrangement joins TRBV5-4 to TRBJ2-2; D call uncertain. This CDR3 has 14 amino acids. Deletions cut 2 bases from V and 0 bases from J, with 5 bases between. Looked up from germline, CDR1 is SGHNT and CDR2 is YYREEE (reference sequence). CDR3 amino acids: CASSFGTNTGELFF. CDR3 coding DNA: TGTGCCAGCAGCTTTGGGACGAACACCGGGGAGCTGTTTTTT.

This clone was detected once. The V call is TRBV9, the J call TRBJ2-1, with D maybe TRBD2 (6 bases). Germline V gene sequence: CDR1 SGDLS, CDR2 YYNGEE. Trimming removed 0 bases from V and 7 bases from J, with 17 bases in between. The CDR3 has 16 residues. In DNA form, the CDR3 reads TGTGCCAGCAGCGTAGTTTCAGGAGGGCCCAGAAATGAGCAGTTCTTC. Residues: CASSVVSGGPRNEQFF.

V gene TRBV20-1 combines with J gene TRBJ2-1; D is undetermined. This CDR3 has 10 amino acids. Germline CDR1 and CDR2: DFQATT and SNEGSKA (reference sequence). V was cut by 4 bases and J by 7 bases, with 5 bases left in between. CDR3 loop: CSAMGNEQFF. The CDR3, as DNA: TGCAGTGCTATGGGGAATGAGCAGTTCTTC.

The chain carries TRBV2 and TRBJ1-3, with 8 nucleotides matching TRBD1. Germline trimming cut 6 bases from V and 4 bases from J; bases unmatched to any gene: 8. The CDR3 length is 15 residues. Looked up from germline, CDR1 is SNHLY and CDR2 is FYNNEI. CDR3 region: CASSPGQVRGNTIYF. In DNA, the CDR3 is TGTGCCAGCAGCCCGGGACAGGTGAGAGGAAACACCATATATTTT.

The chain links TRBV27 to TRBJ2-7; weak D call: TRBD2 (7 bases). The V gene's germline CDR1 is MNHEY and CDR2 SMNVEV (reference sequence). Trimming took 8 bases from V and 4 from J, leaving 21 bases between them. This CDR3 is built from 15 residues. CDR3 protein: CASCKGGAPIYEQYF. The CDR3 DNA follows: TGTGCCAGCTGCAAAGGGGGGGCGCCTATTTACGAGCAGTACTTC.

V gene TRBV10-3 combines with J gene TRBJ2-3; a weak D match, TRBD1 (6 bases). Trimming removed 7 bases at V and 6 bases at J, with 23 bases between. The CDR3 consists of 16 residues. Germline V gives CDR1 ENHRY, CDR2 SYGVKD. The CDR3 here is CAITRGPRDQADTQYF. In DNA, the CDR3 is TGTGCCATCACCAGGGGCCCCCGGGACCAGGCTGATACGCAGTATTTT.

The gene calls are TRBV19 and TRBJ1-1; 8 bases are shared with TRBD1. Germline V gives CDR1 LNHDA, CDR2 SQIVND (reference sequence). The V and J ends lost 4 bases and 1 base, in that order; junction bases with no gene match: 8. The CDR3 is made up of 16 amino acids. CDR3 residues: CASSRTGRSRNTEAFF. As DNA, the CDR3 is TGTGCCAGTAGTAGGACAGGGAGGTCGAGGAACACTGAAGCTTTCTTT.

This clone was picked up a small number of times. This CDR3 is CASSLGPRSRNTIYF. DNA of the CDR3: TGCGCCAGCAGCTTGGGGCCCAGGAGTAGAAACACCATATATTTT. J is TRBJ1-3 and V is TRBV5-1; no clear D. The CDR3 is 15 residues long. CDR1 and CDR2 from the germline V gene are SGHRS and YFSETQ. The V end lost 0 bases, the J end lost 5 bases, and 12 bases lay between the germline ends.

The chain carries TRBV10-3 and TRBJ1-6; the D is unclear. The CDR3 sequence is 13 residues long. Trimming cost V 10 bases and J 8 bases, with 15 bases left between them. CDR1 ENHRY and CDR2 SYGVKD come from the germline V gene. The DNA of the CDR3 is TGTGCCACCTCGGTCGAAATTGATTCACCCCTCCACTTT. This encodes CATSVEIDSPLHF.

The chain employs TRBV6-6 and TRBJ2-7, with D perhaps matching TRBD1 or TRBD2 (5 bases each). V lost 6 bases and J lost 0, with 12 bases in between. The germline V gene encodes CDR1 MNHNY and CDR2 SVGAGI (reference sequence). The CDR3 is made up of 14 amino acids. CDR3 in DNA: TGTGCCAGCAGACGCCAGGGAGCCTCCTACGAGCAGTACTTC. It specifies CASRRQGASYEQYF.